These T cell receptor beta chains were read from a single sample in a study of tissue T cells after allogeneic stem cell transplantation. Produced via immunoSEQ multiplex PCR; TCRdb's table is partial and in-frame only. The repertoire holds roughly 8,900 clones, with roughly two thirds as singletons. The source was tissue from the ileum, collected at autopsy. These receptors all come from a woman between 18 and 55 years old with breast cancer. CDR3s include the opening cysteine and the closing phenylalanine or tryptophan.

>TRBV28|TRBJ2-7
CASSPSGSLSYEQYF
>TRBV19|TRBJ2-3
CASTEQGGTDTQYF
>TRBV3-1/TRBV3-2|TRBJ2-5
CASSRQGAGETQYF
>TRBV7-3|TRBJ2-1
CASSKTSPAEQFF
>TRBV4-3|TRBJ2-2
CASSQDYPNTGELFF
>TRBV2|TRBJ2-7
CASRLTYEQYF
>TRBV27|TRBJ1-1
CASSFRAARQGRWLNTEAFF
>TRBV27|TRBJ1-6
CASMGSYDYNSPLHF
>TRBV10-3|TRBJ1-5
CAISGGQGLNQPQHF
>TRBV5-4|TRBJ1-2
CASSLGQGAYYGYTF
>TRBV10-3|TRBJ2-5
CATLLEGGETQYF
>TRBV7-9|TRBJ2-3
CASMSEGDTDTQYF
>TRBV11-3|TRBJ1-5
CASSLGRDPYSNQPQHF
>TRBV28|TRBJ2-3
CASKDALRGSTDTQYF
>TRBV19|TRBJ1-1
CASSNTLNTEAFF
>TRBV6-4|TRBJ1-1
CASSEEMNTEAFF
>TRBV4-1|TRBJ2-2
CASSRMNTGNTGELFF
>TRBV30|TRBJ2-2
CACTPGTGGTGELFF
>TRBV10-3|TRBJ2-1
CAISESTRSEQFF
>TRBV27|TRBJ1-5
CASSPGTGISQPQHF
>TRBV5-6|TRBJ2-2
CASRWWTQVGTGELFF
>TRBV30|TRBJ1-2
CTCSGPYGYTF